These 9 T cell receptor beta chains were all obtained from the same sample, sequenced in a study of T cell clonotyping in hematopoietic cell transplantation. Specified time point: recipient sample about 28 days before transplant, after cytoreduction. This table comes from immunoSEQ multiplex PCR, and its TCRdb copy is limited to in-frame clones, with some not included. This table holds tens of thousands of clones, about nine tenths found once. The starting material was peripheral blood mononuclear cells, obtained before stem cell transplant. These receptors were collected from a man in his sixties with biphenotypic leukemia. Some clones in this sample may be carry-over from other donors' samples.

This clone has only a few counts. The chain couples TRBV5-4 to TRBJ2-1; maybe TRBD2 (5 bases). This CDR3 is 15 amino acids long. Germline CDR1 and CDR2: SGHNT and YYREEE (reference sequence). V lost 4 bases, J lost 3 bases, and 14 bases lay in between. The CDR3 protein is CASSPGSGYYNEQFF. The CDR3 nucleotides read TGTGCCAGCAGCCCCGGCAGCGGCTACTACAATGAGCAGTTCTTC.

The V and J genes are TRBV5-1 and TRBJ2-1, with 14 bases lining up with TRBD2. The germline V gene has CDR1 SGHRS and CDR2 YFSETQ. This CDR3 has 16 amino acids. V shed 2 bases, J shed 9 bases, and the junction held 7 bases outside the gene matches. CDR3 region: CASSFSGTSGRFEQFF. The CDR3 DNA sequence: TGCGCCAGCAGCTTCTCCGGGACTAGCGGGAGATTTGAGCAGTTCTTC.

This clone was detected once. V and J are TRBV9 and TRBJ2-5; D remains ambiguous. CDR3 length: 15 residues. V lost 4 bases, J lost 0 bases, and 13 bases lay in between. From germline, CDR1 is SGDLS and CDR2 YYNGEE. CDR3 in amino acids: CASSYRPNHQETQYF. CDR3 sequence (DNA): TGTGCCAGCAGCTACCGACCAAACCACCAAGAGACCCAGTACTTC.

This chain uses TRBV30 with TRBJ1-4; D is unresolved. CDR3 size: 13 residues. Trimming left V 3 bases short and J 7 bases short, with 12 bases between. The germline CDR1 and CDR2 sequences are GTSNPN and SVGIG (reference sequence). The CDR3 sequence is CAWSLERVEKLFF. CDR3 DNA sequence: TGTGCCTGGAGCCTAGAACGGGTTGAAAAACTGTTTTTT.

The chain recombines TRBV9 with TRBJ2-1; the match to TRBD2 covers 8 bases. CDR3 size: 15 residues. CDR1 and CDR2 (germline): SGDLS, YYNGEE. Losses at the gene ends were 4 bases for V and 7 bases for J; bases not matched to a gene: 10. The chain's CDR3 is CASSPGTSSTNEQFF. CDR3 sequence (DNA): TGTGCCAGCAGCCCGGGGACTAGTTCAACTAATGAGCAGTTCTTC.

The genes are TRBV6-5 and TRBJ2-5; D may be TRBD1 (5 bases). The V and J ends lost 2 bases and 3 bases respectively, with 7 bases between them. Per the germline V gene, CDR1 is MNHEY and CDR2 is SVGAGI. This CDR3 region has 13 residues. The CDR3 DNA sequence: TGTGCCAGCAGTTACGGCAGGGAAGAGACCCAGTACTTC. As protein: CASSYGREETQYF.

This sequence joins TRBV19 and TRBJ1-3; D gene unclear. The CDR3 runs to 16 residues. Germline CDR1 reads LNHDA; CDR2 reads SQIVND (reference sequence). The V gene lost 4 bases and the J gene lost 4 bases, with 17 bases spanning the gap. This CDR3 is CASSTSSVPLGNTIYF. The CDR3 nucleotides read TGTGCCAGTAGTACCTCCAGCGTACCCCTGGGAAACACCATATATTTT.

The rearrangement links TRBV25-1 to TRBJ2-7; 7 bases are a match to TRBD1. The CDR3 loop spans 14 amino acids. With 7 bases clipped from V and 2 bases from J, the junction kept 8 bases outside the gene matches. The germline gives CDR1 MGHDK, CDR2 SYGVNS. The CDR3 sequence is CASTPSTGAYEQYF. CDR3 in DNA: TGTGCCAGCACCCCGAGCACAGGGGCCTACGAGCAGTACTTC.

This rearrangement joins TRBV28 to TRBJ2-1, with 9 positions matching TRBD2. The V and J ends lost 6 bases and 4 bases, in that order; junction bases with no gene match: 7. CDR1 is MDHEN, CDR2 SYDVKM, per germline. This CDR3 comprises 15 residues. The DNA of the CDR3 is TGTGCCAGCAGGACCTCTAGCGGGGTTTACAATGAGCAGTTCTTC. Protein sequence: CASRTSSGVYNEQFF.